This T cell receptor (beta chain) was captured by sequencing in a study of T cell responses to AZD1222 COVID-19 vaccine. About the research overall: Both about-4-week and about-12-week second-dose recipients were combined.

The CDR3 is 15 amino acids. The V gene's germline CDR1 is LGHDT and CDR2 YNNKEL (reference sequence). With V trimmed by 4 bases and J by 8 bases, 7 bases remained unmatched. Data came from immunoSEQ multiplex PCR; TCRdb stores just in-frame clones and leaves some out. Of 150,000 or so clones listed, about 89% are singletons. The TCR comes from an adult in good health. The rearrangement uses TRBV3-1 (or the pseudogene TRBV3-2) and TRBJ2-4; 11 nucleotides line up with TRBD2. The source was peripheral blood, collected on day 0 of AZD1222 vaccination. Here the CDR3 reads CASSPTSGRADIQYF. The CDR3 bases are TGTGCCAGCAGCCCTACTAGCGGGAGAGCAGACATTCAGTACTTC.